This T cell receptor (beta chain) appears in the sequencing data of a study of cytomegalovirus exposure and HLA in healthy donors. Study-level information: Unique TCRs numbering roughly 85 million, obtained from HLA-typed donors, made up an early data release.

Study-wide results and caveats: 87-base-pair reads could not separate some V segments, including TRBV6-2 and TRBV6-3.

Both 60 Vbeta primers and 13 Jbeta primers went into the PCR. Assay used: immunoSEQ multiplex PCR; TCRdb lists only in-frame clones, some missing. The table includes under 200,000 clones, 60% to 75% detected once. To note about this clone: Its antigen is undetermined.

The germline V gene has CDR1 SGHRS and CDR2 YFSETQ. V was pared by 2 bases and J by 4 bases, with 2 bases of the junction left unmatched. This CDR3 has 13 amino acids. The V call is TRBV5-1, the J call TRBJ1-1; 7 bases are shared with TRBD1. Input material: PBMCs. This sequence was found in a woman aged 45-59 years in good health and CMV-seropositive. The CDR3 region has the DNA TGCGCCAGCAGCTTCACAGGGGCCACTGAAGCTTTCTTT. As protein: CASSFTGATEAFF.